The 20 T cell receptor beta chains below come from one sample, sequenced in a study of blood T cell repertoires in COVID-19. The data were produced by immunoSEQ multiplex PCR, yet TCRdb's version contains in-frame clones alone and is incomplete. The table lists 180,000 or so clones, 80% to 90% of them singletons, with roughly 8% in the top ten. Sequencing was carried out using peripheral blood. Every receptor here comes from a man between 60 and 75 years old with acute or convalescent COVID-19.

The chain combines TRBV10-2 with TRBJ2-6; TRBD1 matches 7 bases. Germline assignment: CDR1 WSHSY and CDR2 SAAADI. The CDR3 totals 17 residues. V shed 5 bases, J shed 0 bases, and the junction held 7 bases outside the gene matches. The CDR3 sequence is CASSPRTGNSGANVLTF. The DNA of the CDR3 is TGCGCCAGCAGTCCCAGGACAGGTAACTCTGGGGCCAACGTCCTGACTTTC.

The chain recombines TRBV9 with TRBJ2-1; 8 positions match TRBD1. The CDR3 extends over 16 amino acids. V lost 4 bases, J lost 1 base, and 7 bases stayed unmatched. Germline V gene sequence: CDR1 SGDLS, CDR2 YYNGEE. The CDR3 nucleotides read TGTGCCAGCAGCTCGCACGGACAGGGTTCCTACAATGAGCAGTTCTTC. This encodes CASSSHGQGSYNEQFF.

In this sample, this clone turned up a few times. Other DNA sequences in the same sample also yield this CDR3. The chain is built from TRBV19 and TRBJ2-1, with a possible D match to TRBD1 (5 bases). Germline V gene lookup returns CDR1 LNHDA and CDR2 SQIVND (reference sequence). V was shortened by 3 bases and J by 3 bases, with 12 bases between the two germline ends. The CDR3 consists of 15 residues. CDR3 amino acids: CASSIAGDSYNEQFF. The CDR3 DNA is TGTGCCAGTAGTATCGCAGGCGACAGCTACAATGAGCAGTTCTTC.

This clone was seen once. The chain recombines TRBV10-2 with TRBJ1-3; 10 nucleotides agree with TRBD1. J was trimmed by 2 bases and V by 6 bases; bases with no gene match: 1. Germline V gene sequence: CDR1 WSHSY, CDR2 SAAADI. This CDR3 has 14 amino acids. The CDR3 protein is CASRGTGAGNTIYF. The CDR3 nucleotides read TGCGCCAGCAGGGGGACAGGGGCTGGAAACACCATATATTTT.

This clone has only one observation. This chain joins TRBV12-3 or TRBV12-4 and TRBJ1-1; TRBD1 matches at 10 bases. The CDR3 sequence is 13 residues long. V was clipped by 4 bases and J by 4 bases; unmatched bases: 0. CDR3 nucleotide sequence: TGTGCCAGCAGTTGGACAGGGGGCACTGAAGCTTTCTTT. Translated: CASSWTGGTEAFF.

The V and J genes are TRBV28 and TRBJ2-7; TRBD1 agrees at 10 bases. The germline V gene encodes CDR1 MDHEN and CDR2 SYDVKM. The V segment lost 2 bases and the J segment 1 base; nucleotides outside the gene matches: 2. The CDR3 is made up of 15 amino acids. The DNA of the CDR3 is TGTGCCAGCAGTTTACCGGACAGGGGGTCCTACGAGCAGTACTTC. Translation gives CASSLPDRGSYEQYF.

The V call is TRBV5-1, the J call TRBJ2-1; D possibly corresponds to TRBD2 (6 bases). The germline V and J ends were trimmed by 0 bases and 5 bases, with 9 bases remaining between them. This CDR3 has 14 amino acids. CDR1 and CDR2 from the germline V gene are SGHRS and YFSETQ. This CDR3 reads CASSLGVADNEQFF. The DNA for the CDR3 is TGCGCCAGCAGCTTGGGGGTAGCGGACAATGAGCAGTTCTTC.

This clone was seen only a few times. The genes are TRBV19 and TRBJ2-3, with a possible D match to TRBD2 (5 bases). There are 13 residues in the CDR3. CDR1 is LNHDA, CDR2 SQIVND, per germline (reference sequence). V was shortened by 5 bases and J by 6 bases, with 12 bases between the two germline ends. The CDR3 protein is CASSLSRGDTQYF. The CDR3 region has the DNA TGTGCCAGTAGTCTCTCCCGCGGGGATACGCAGTATTTT.

This clone was detected a few times. V usage is TRBV5-6 and J usage is TRBJ2-1, with a weak D call TRBD1 (6 bases). V gave up 4 bases and J gave up 8 bases, with 22 bases separating them. CDR1 and CDR2 (germline): SGHDT, YYEEEE. This CDR3 is built from 16 residues. Here the CDR3 DNA reads TGTGCCAGCAGCCCGTGGGAATGGGGGCGAAGGGATGAGCAGTTCTTC. Translated, it gives CASSPWEWGRRDEQFF.

This clone was detected a few times. V gene TRBV6-5 combines with J gene TRBJ2-7; TRBD2 might be the D (6 bases). The CDR3 is 13 amino acids. The V and J ends lost 8 bases and 0 bases respectively, with 11 bases between them. Germline lookup yields CDR1 MNHEY and CDR2 SVGAGI. CDR3 loop: CASERGTSYEQYF. The CDR3 DNA reads TGTGCCAGCGAACGGGGGACCTCCTACGAGCAGTACTTC.

This sequence joins TRBV6-1 and TRBJ1-1; 7 positions agree with TRBD1. Per germline, CDR1 MNHNS and CDR2 SASEGT. This CDR3 contains 14 residues. The J segment lost 9 bases and the V segment lost 2 bases, leaving 9 bases of the junction unmatched. CDR3 DNA: TGTGCCAGCAGTGAAAGTAGTCAGGGGGTAAAAGCTTTCTTT. Translating gives CASSESSQGVKAFF.

The chain joins TRBV11-2 to TRBJ2-7; 8 positions agree with TRBD1. The CDR3 runs 13 residues. V trimming: 5 bases; J trimming: 6 bases; junction bases outside the gene matches: 6. Germline V gives CDR1 SGHAT, CDR2 FQNNGV. The CDR3 DNA sequence: TGTGCCAGCAGCGCCGACAGGGGAGCCGAGCAGTACTTC. Translated, it gives CASSADRGAEQYF.

This chain's CDR3 is CASSFRTAGEQYF. The DNA for the CDR3 is TGTGCCAGCAGTTTCAGGACAGCCGGCGAGCAGTACTTC. This chain uses TRBV28 with TRBJ2-7; D might be TRBD1 (6 bases). Germline assignment: CDR1 MDHEN and CDR2 SYDVKM. Trimming took 3 bases from V and 6 from J, leaving 12 bases between them. This CDR3 comprises 13 residues.

The rearrangement uses TRBV30 and TRBJ1-2; TRBD1 agrees at 7 bases. V lost 4 bases and J lost 5; bases outside the gene matches: 13. Germline assignment: CDR1 GTSNPN and CDR2 SVGIG (reference sequence). The CDR3 length is 15 residues. For the CDR3, the DNA is TGTGCCTGGACCCATAGTGTGACAGGGACTTATGGCTACACCTTC. Protein product: CAWTHSVTGTYGYTF.

This chain uses TRBV27 with TRBJ1-5; 11 bases map to TRBD1. CDR1 and CDR2 from the germline V gene are MNHEY and SMNVEV (reference sequence). The CDR3 spans 15 residues. V shed 2 bases, J shed 5 bases, and the junction held 2 bases outside the gene matches. The CDR3: CASSLAGQGDQPQHF. The CDR3, as DNA: TGTGCCAGCAGTTTAGCGGGACAGGGGGATCAGCCCCAGCATTTT.

The V and J genes are TRBV24-1 and TRBJ2-7; D is uncertain. V was shortened by 5 bases and J by 1 base, with 8 bases between the two germline ends. The length of the CDR3 is 13 residues. CDR1 and CDR2 from the germline V gene are KGHDR and SFDVKD. The CDR3 here is CATSGGSSYEQYF. Here the CDR3 DNA reads TGTGCCACCAGTGGAGGCAGTTCCTACGAGCAGTACTTC.

The chain employs TRBV9 and TRBJ2-3; D is unclear. The V gene lost 2 bases and the J gene lost 0 bases, with 13 bases spanning the gap. The CDR3 totals 16 residues. In germline, CDR1 is SGDLS, CDR2 YYNGEE. CDR3 DNA sequence: TGTGCCAGCAGCGTCCGAGGAGCGCAGAGCACAGATACGCAGTATTTT. Amino acids: CASSVRGAQSTDTQYF.

CDR3 loop: CASSSGGTGAGNTIYF. DNA of the CDR3: TGTGCCAGCAGCTCAGGAGGGACAGGGGCTGGAAACACCATATATTTT. The genes are TRBV5-4 and TRBJ1-3, with 10 positions matching TRBD1. Per germline, CDR1 SGHNT and CDR2 YYREEE (reference sequence). The CDR3 covers 16 residues. V dropped 3 bases and J dropped 2; count of bases not matched to a gene: 5.

The chain uses TRBV30 and TRBJ2-5; 10 nucleotides match TRBD2. With 0 bases clipped from V and 0 bases from J, the junction kept 4 bases outside the gene matches. Germline CDR1 reads GTSNPN; CDR2 reads SVGIG (reference sequence). This CDR3 is built from 16 residues. The CDR3 spells CAWSVGLAANQETQYF. The CDR3 bases are TGTGCCTGGAGTGTAGGACTAGCGGCAAACCAAGAGACCCAGTACTTC.

Of note for this clone: Just one base apart from a much larger clone, this may be a read error. The chain carries TRBV6-1 and TRBJ2-7; D not certain. This CDR3 comprises 12 residues. CDR1 and CDR2 (germline): MNHNS, SASEGT. With 3 bases removed from V and 0 bases from J, the gap between germline ends came to 3 bases. CDR3 region: CASSESSYEQYF. In DNA, the CDR3 is TGTGCCAGCAGTGAGAGCTCCTACGAGCAGTACTTC.